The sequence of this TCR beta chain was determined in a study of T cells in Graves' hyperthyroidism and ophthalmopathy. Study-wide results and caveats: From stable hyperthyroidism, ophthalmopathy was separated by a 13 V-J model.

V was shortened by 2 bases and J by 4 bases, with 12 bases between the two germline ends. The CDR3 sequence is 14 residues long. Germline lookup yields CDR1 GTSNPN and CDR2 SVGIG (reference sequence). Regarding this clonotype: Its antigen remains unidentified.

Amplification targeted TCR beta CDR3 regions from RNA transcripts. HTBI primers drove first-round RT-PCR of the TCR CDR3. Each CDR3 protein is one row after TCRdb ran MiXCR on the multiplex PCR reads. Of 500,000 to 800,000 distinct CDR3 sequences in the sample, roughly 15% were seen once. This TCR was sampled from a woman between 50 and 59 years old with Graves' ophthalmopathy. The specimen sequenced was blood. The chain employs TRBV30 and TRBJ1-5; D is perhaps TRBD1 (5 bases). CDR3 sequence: CAWSFGGSNQPQHF. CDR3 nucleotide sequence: TGTGCCTGGAGTTTCGGGGGGAGTAATCAGCCCCAGCATTTT. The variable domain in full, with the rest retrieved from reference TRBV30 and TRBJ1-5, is SQTIHQWPATLVQPVGSPLSLECTVEGTSNPNLYWYRQAAGRGLQLLFYSVGIGQISSEVPQNLSASRPQDRQFILSSKKLLLSDSGFYLCAWSFGGSNQPQHFGDGTRLSIL.